These T cell receptor beta chains were read from a single sample in a study of blood T cell repertoires in COVID-19. This table comes from immunoSEQ multiplex PCR, and its TCRdb copy is limited to in-frame clones, with some not included. The table has some 170,000 clones, more than 70% seen once; the top ten hold 6.5% to 9%. Specimen: peripheral blood. The receptors were sampled from a woman between 55 and 75 years old with acute or convalescent COVID-19. The CDR3 runs from the conserved cysteine through the conserved F or W. Each record gives: clone size, J gene, V gene, D gene, CDR3 DNA, CDR3 protein. D genes are given only for firm matches. Clone size is shown for a subset of rows, as once, few, many or a class of expanded clone.

- | TRBJ1-2 | TRBV10-3 | TRBD1 | TGTGCCATCAGCGCTTCAGGGGGCTATGGCTACACCTTC | CAISASGGYGYTF
- | TRBJ2-1 | TRBV4-2 | TRBD2 | TGTGCCAGCAGCCCCACTAGCGGGGGTACTACGGGGCAGTTCTTC | CASSPTSGGTTGQFF
- | TRBJ1-6 | TRBV3-1/TRBV3-2 | - | TGTGCCAGCAGCCAAGGGACAGAGAATTCACCCCTCCACTTT | CASSQGTENSPLHF
- | TRBJ1-5 | TRBV20-1 | - | TGCAGTGCTAGTGCGGGGTCCGGAAGCCAGCCCCAGCATTTT | CSASAGSGSQPQHF
- | TRBJ1-2 | TRBV18 | - | TGTGCCAGCTCACCACTTTCTGGGGCAGGCGGCCTGGGCTACACCTTC | CASSPLSGAGGLGYTF
- | TRBJ2-1 | TRBV19 | TRBD2 | TGTGCCAGTAGTAGGACGGGACTAGCGAGTAATGAGCAGTTCTTC | CASSRTGLASNEQFF
- | TRBJ1-2 | TRBV11-2 | - | TGTGCCAGCAGCCCCGCAGGGTATGGCTACACCTTC | CASSPAGYGYTF
- | TRBJ2-1 | TRBV28 | TRBD2 | TGTGCCAGCAGTTTATTTGGTAGCGGGTTTACCTACAATGAGCAGTTCTTC | CASSLFGSGFTYNEQFF
- | TRBJ2-3 | TRBV30 | - | TGTGCCTGGAGGTGGGAGAAAACAGATACGCAGTATTTT | CAWRWEKTDTQYF
few | TRBJ1-4 | TRBV27 | TRBD1 | TGTGCCAGCAGTTTATCGGCGGGGACAGGCCATGGAAAACTGTTTTTT | CASSLSAGTGHGKLFF
- | TRBJ1-2 | TRBV2 | TRBD1 | TGTGCCAGCAGTGCGGTAGGGACAGGTGTGGGCTATGGCTACACCTTC | CASSAVGTGVGYGYTF
- | TRBJ2-2 | TRBV6-5 | TRBD1 | TGTGCCAGCAGTTGGGCCGGGACAGGGAACACCGGGGAGCTGTTTTTT | CASSWAGTGNTGELFF
few | TRBJ2-3 | TRBV6-2/TRBV6-3 | - | TGTGCCAGCAGTTACGAGGCGACTCTCACAGATACGCAGTATTTT | CASSYEATLTDTQYF
- | TRBJ1-1 | TRBV20-1 | TRBD1 | TGCAGTGCTAGCAGGGGGACTGAAGCTTTCTTT | CSASRGTEAFF
- | TRBJ2-1 | TRBV3-1/TRBV3-2 | TRBD2 | TGTGCCAGCAGTTCTACTAGCGGGGGGACCCGCCTCTACAATGAGCAGTTCTTC | CASSSTSGGTRLYNEQFF
- | TRBJ2-7 | TRBV10-2 | TRBD2 | TGCGCCAGCAGTGATGATAGCGGGAGTTATAGCTCCTACGAGCAGTACTTC | CASSDDSGSYSSYEQYF
- | TRBJ1-6 | TRBV7-3 | TRBD1 | TGTGCCAGCAGCGCCCGGACAGGGTGGAATTCACCCCTCCACTTT | CASSARTGWNSPLHF
- | TRBJ1-3 | TRBV15 | - | TGTGCCACCAGCAGAGATTTACAGGGTAATGGAAACACCATATATTTT | CATSRDLQGNGNTIYF
- | TRBJ1-2 | TRBV19 | - | TGTGCCAGTAGTACCAGGGGACGGGGAGCGACTAACTATGGCTACACCTTC | CASSTRGRGATNYGYTF
- | TRBJ1-2 | TRBV5-4 | - | TGTGCCAGCAGCTTGGCCGGGCCAGGGGTGGTTGGCTACACCTTC | CASSLAGPGVVGYTF
- | TRBJ1-4 | TRBV25-1 | - | TGTGCCAGCAGTGCCTTCTCGGACAGACGCAATGAAAAACTGTTTTTT | CASSAFSDRRNEKLFF
- | TRBJ1-1 | TRBV5-4 | - | TGTGCCAGCAGTTTGGGAGACAGGTTTAGCACTGAAGCTTTCTTT | CASSLGDRFSTEAFF
- | TRBJ1-1 | TRBV7-2 | TRBD1 | TGTGCCAGCAGCCGGGACAGTAACACTGAAGCTTTCTTT | CASSRDSNTEAFF
- | TRBJ2-2 | TRBV29-1 | - | TGCAGCGTTGCAGGGACCGGGGAGCTGTTTTTT | CSVAGTGELFF
- | TRBJ1-2 | TRBV3-1/TRBV3-2 | - | TGTGCCAGCAGCCTATCTCTTGACAGTTACTATGGCTACACCTTC | CASSLSLDSYYGYTF
- | TRBJ1-5 | TRBV7-4 | TRBD1 | TGTGCCAGCAGCTTAGCGTATACGACAGGGCATAATCAGCCCCAGCATTTT | CASSLAYTTGHNQPQHF
- | TRBJ2-3 | TRBV19 | - | TGTGCCAGTACCACGGCCAGGGGAAATACGCAGTATTTT | CASTTARGNTQYF
- | TRBJ2-3 | TRBV3-1/TRBV3-2 | TRBD2 | TGTGCCAGCAGCCAAGCCGGGACTAGCGGGAGTGGAGATACGCAGTATTTT | CASSQAGTSGSGDTQYF
- | TRBJ2-1 | TRBV6-1 | - | TGTGCCAGCAGTGAAGCGCCCCAGGAACACAATGAGCAGTTCTTC | CASSEAPQEHNEQFF
- | TRBJ2-3 | TRBV27 | - | TGTGCCAGCAGTTTATCGATGAGGGGGACCTCAGATACGCAGTATTTT | CASSLSMRGTSDTQYF
- | TRBJ2-1 | TRBV3-1/TRBV3-2 | - | TGTGCCAGCAGCGGGGGACATCAGAACGAGCAGTTCTTC | CASSGGHQNEQFF
- | TRBJ1-5 | TRBV10-3 | - | TGTGCCATCAGCGAGTCTCGTGAGAGCAATCAGCCCCAGCATTTT | CAISESRESNQPQHF
- | TRBJ2-5 | TRBV19 | - | TGTGCCAGTAGTATTGTCGGGAGCGAGGAGACCCAGTACTTC | CASSIVGSEETQYF
- | TRBJ2-3 | TRBV7-3 | TRBD2 | TGTGCCAGCGGGGAGGGAGATACGCAGTATTTT | CASGEGDTQYF
- | TRBJ2-3 | TRBV5-1 | TRBD1 | TGCGCCAGCAGCTTGGGGGACAGAACAGATACGCAGTATTTT | CASSLGDRTDTQYF
- | TRBJ1-4 | TRBV30 | - | TGTGCCTGGAGTGCCCGCGGGCCAGCGAAACTGTTTTTT | CAWSARGPAKLFF